A selection of T cell receptor beta chains follows, all from one sample in a study of T cell repertoires and HLA-DP antigens. This table comes from immunoSEQ multiplex PCR, and its TCRdb copy is limited to in-frame clones, with some not included. The top ten hold approximately 59% of the sample, which has some 1,600 clones, more than 65% seen once. Sequenced sample: CD137- CD4+ T cells from cultured PBMCs. These receptors came from a man aged 50 to 59 in good health and CMV-seronegative. Each CDR3 is given with its conserved first and last residue. D genes are given only for firm matches. Some rows have no size entry. The others give once, few or many, or a class for an expanded clone.

medium-sized	TRBV10-2	TRBD2	TRBJ2-7	CASSNDLLAGLTYEQYF	TGCGCCAGCAGTAATGATTTATTAGCGGGGTTAACCTACGAGCAGTACTTC
few	TRBV7-2	.	TRBJ1-2	CASSEEGGYGYTF	TGTGCCAGCAGCGAGGAAGGGGGCTATGGCTACACCTTC
.	TRBV2	.	TRBJ2-4	CASRPGLAKNIQYF	TGTGCCAGCAGGCCGGGATTAGCCAAAAACATTCAGTACTTC
few	TRBV4-1	.	TRBJ2-1	CASTAEFNEQFF	TGCGCCAGCACTGCAGAATTCAATGAGCAGTTCTTC
once	TRBV11-2	.	TRBJ2-1	CASSRSPGRDEQFF	TGTGCCAGCAGTCGCTCCCCGGGTCGGGATGAGCAGTTCTTC
.	TRBV12-5	.	TRBJ1-1	CASSPDGDAEAFF	TGTGCTAGTAGCCCTGACGGGGACGCTGAAGCTTTCTTT
.	TRBV7-6	.	TRBJ1-2	CASSEEGGYGYTF	TGTGCCAGCAGCGAGGAAGGGGGCTATGGCTACACCTTC
.	TRBV30	.	TRBJ2-2	CAWRRIGGDTGELFF	TGTGCCTGGAGACGAATCGGGGGTGACACCGGGGAGCTGTTTTTT
large	TRBV19	TRBD1	TRBJ2-7	CASSGTGGTYEQYF	TGTGCCAGTAGTGGGACAGGGGGGACCTACGAGCAGTACTTC
.	TRBV18	.	TRBJ1-5	CASSRGIGDNQPQHF	TGTGCCAGCTCACGGGGTATAGGGGATAATCAGCCCCAGCATTTT
few	TRBV11-2	.	TRBJ2-5	CASSQGPTGTQYF	TGTGCCAGCAGCCAAGGGCCGACGGGGACCCAGTACTTC
.	TRBV19	TRBD1	TRBJ2-1	CASSITGTGKGFNEQFF	TGTGCCAGTAGTATCACGGGGACAGGGAAGGGGTTCAATGAGCAGTTCTTC
.	TRBV4-3	.	TRBJ1-2	CASSQDRELNYGYTF	TGCGCCAGCAGCCAAGATAGGGAACTCAACTATGGCTACACCTTC
.	TRBV6-4	.	TRBJ2-3	CASSDSASTDTQYF	TGTGCCAGCAGTGACTCAGCCAGCACAGATACGCAGTATTTT
.	TRBV4-1	.	TRBJ2-1	CASSQVRREQFF	TGCGCCAGCAGCCAAGTGAGAAGAGAGCAGTTCTTC
.	TRBV5-1	TRBD1	TRBJ2-7	CASSMWTGGGYEQYF	TGCGCCAGCAGCATGTGGACAGGGGGCGGCTACGAGCAGTACTTC
once	TRBV6-1	.	TRBJ2-7	CASSAGPEQYF	TGTGCCAGCAGCGCGGGACCTGAGCAGTACTTC
.	TRBV4-1	.	TRBJ2-5	CASSQGPTGTQYF	TGTGCCAGCAGCCAAGGGCCGACGGGGACCCAGTACTTC
.	TRBV4-1	.	TRBJ2-1	CASSQGIVAREGNEQFF	TGCGCCAGCAGCCAAGGGATCGTAGCTCGAGAGGGGAATGAGCAGTTCTTC
.	TRBV2	.	TRBJ1-1	CASRKAGGSNTEAFF	TGTGCCAGCAGGAAGGCGGGGGGATCGAACACTGAAGCTTTCTTT
.	TRBV7-5	.	TRBJ2-6	CARILFCRQSRANVLTF	TGTGCCAGAATCTTATTTTGTAGACAAAGTCGGGCCAACGTCCTGACTTTC
.	TRBV5-4	.	TRBJ2-3	CASSLSGSTDTQYF	TGTGCCAGCAGCTTGTCCGGGAGCACAGATACGCAGTATTTT
.	TRBV28	.	TRBJ1-2	CASSFFQRDDGYTF	TGTGCCAGCAGTTTCTTTCAACGGGATGATGGCTACACCTTC
.	TRBV14	.	TRBJ2-7	CASSLGEAGGYEQYF	TGTGCCAGCAGCTTAGGTGAGGCGGGCGGCTACGAGCAGTACTTC
few	TRBV7-2	.	TRBJ2-7	CASSLGEAGGYEQYF	TGTGCCAGCAGCTTAGGTGAGGCGGGCGGCTACGAGCAGTACTTC
.	TRBV28	.	TRBJ2-3	CASSFSWAALTDTQYF	TGTGCCAGCAGTTTTAGTTGGGCGGCCCTCACAGATACGCAGTATTTT
medium-sized	TRBV18	.	TRBJ1-5	CASSPPNQPQHF	TGTGCCAGCTCACCACCGAACCAGCCCCAGCATTTT
.	TRBV28	TRBD1	TRBJ2-5	CASSLSTGYNQETQYF	TGTGCCAGCAGTTTATCGACAGGGTATAACCAAGAGACCCAGTACTTC
once	TRBV18	.	TRBJ2-1	CASSPGQPEQFF	TGTGCCAGCTCACCCGGACAGCCTGAGCAGTTCTTC
once	TRBV6-6	TRBD1	TRBJ2-7	CASSWRQGPYEQYF	TGTGCCAGCAGTTGGCGACAGGGACCATACGAGCAGTACTTC
.	TRBV19	.	TRBJ1-6	CASSIGRGMDYSPLHF	TGTGCCAGTAGTATAGGAAGGGGTATGGATTATTCACCCCTCCACTTT
once	TRBV5-4	.	TRBJ2-7	CASSTGQLYEQYF	TGTGCCAGCAGCACTGGACAGCTCTACGAGCAGTACTTC
.	TRBV27	.	TRBJ2-7	CASSLWGSSYEQYF	TGTGCCAGCAGTTTATGGGGGAGCTCCTACGAGCAGTACTTC
.	TRBV7-3	.	TRBJ2-1	CASSLVSGYNEQFF	TGTGCCAGCAGCTTAGTCTCGGGATACAATGAGCAGTTCTTC
.	TRBV9	TRBD1	TRBJ1-5	CASSRTGGQRAQHF	TGTGCCAGCAGCCGTACAGGGGGACAGCGGGCCCAGCATTTT
.	TRBV6-1	.	TRBJ2-1	CASSYLAGTDEQFF	TGTGCCAGCAGTTATTTGGCAGGGACCGATGAGCAGTTCTTC
.	TRBV28	.	TRBJ2-7	CASSLVGNYEQYF	TGTGCCAGCAGTTTAGTTGGAAACTACGAGCAGTACTTC
.	TRBV11-2	TRBD1	TRBJ2-7	CASSLFGTGGAGSSYEQYF	TGTGCCAGCAGCTTATTCGGGACAGGGGGCGCGGGTTCTTCCTACGAGCAGTACTTC
.	TRBV11-3	.	TRBJ2-7	CASSLAHLRQTAYEQYF	TGTGCCAGCAGCTTAGCCCACTTACGTCAGACAGCCTACGAGCAGTACTTC
.	TRBV6-1	TRBD2	TRBJ2-3	CASRILAGGGDTQYF	TGTGCCAGCAGGATTTTAGCGGGGGGGGGAGATACGCAGTATTTT
.	TRBV15	.	TRBJ2-7	CATSRDYDSYEQYF	TGTGCCACCAGCAGAGATTACGATTCCTACGAGCAGTACTTC
.	TRBV7-2	TRBD1	TRBJ2-7	CASSPQQGDEQYF	TGTGCCAGCAGCCCCCAACAGGGGGACGAGCAGTACTTC
.	TRBV18	TRBD1	TRBJ2-5	CASSRDRGQETQYF	TGTGCCAGCTCACGGGACAGGGGCCAAGAGACCCAGTACTTC
.	TRBV6-1	.	TRBJ1-2	CASSEKGNYGYTF	TGTGCCAGCAGTGAAAAGGGAAACTATGGCTACACCTTC
.	TRBV4-1	.	TRBJ1-1	CASSQALSGRIPEAFF	TGCGCCAGCAGCCAAGCCTTATCGGGTCGGATCCCTGAAGCTTTCTTT
.	TRBV19	TRBD2	TRBJ2-1	CASSPRRTSYYNEQFF	TGTGCCAGTAGTCCCCGCCGGACTAGCTACTACAATGAGCAGTTCTTC
.	TRBV19	.	TRBJ2-2	CASSPLTSFGELFF	TGTGCCAGTAGTCCCCTGACTAGTTTCGGGGAGCTGTTTTTT
.	TRBV13	.	TRBJ1-1	CASSPTAYTEAFF	TGTGCCAGCAGCCCCACGGCTTACACTGAAGCTTTCTTT